This entry concerns a single T cell receptor beta chain. Germline is not matched at one junction end, which may reflect a read error. A constant-region primer primed TCR beta cDNA synthesis from 450 to 550 ng of total RNA. Employing slightly modified ARM-PCR, three nested multiplex PCR rounds were run, and these gave rise to the TCR beta libraries. TCRdb reprocessed the multiplex PCR reads with MiXCR, giving one entry per CDR3 protein. The sample has 150,000 to 200,000 distinct CDR3 sequences, less than 70% seen once; the top ten hold 6% to 8.5%. Germline DNA was extracted alongside blood RNA, which was obtained from unsorted whole blood. This specimen comes from a study of tumor-infiltrating lymphocytes in primary liver carcinoma. At the level of the study: Surgical resection was used to treat these primary liver carcinoma patients.

Sequenced: peripheral blood. This TCR was recovered from a woman in her sixties with primary liver carcinoma and hepatitis B virus infection.

In DNA form, the CDR3 reads TGTGACAGCAGTGAGGGCCGGTTGCAGTTCTTC. This codes for CDSSEGRLQFF. This chain connects TRBV6-1 to TRBJ2-1, with a weak D call TRBD2 (5 bases). This CDR3 is 11 amino acids long. CDR1 and CDR2 (germline): MNHNS, SASEGT.